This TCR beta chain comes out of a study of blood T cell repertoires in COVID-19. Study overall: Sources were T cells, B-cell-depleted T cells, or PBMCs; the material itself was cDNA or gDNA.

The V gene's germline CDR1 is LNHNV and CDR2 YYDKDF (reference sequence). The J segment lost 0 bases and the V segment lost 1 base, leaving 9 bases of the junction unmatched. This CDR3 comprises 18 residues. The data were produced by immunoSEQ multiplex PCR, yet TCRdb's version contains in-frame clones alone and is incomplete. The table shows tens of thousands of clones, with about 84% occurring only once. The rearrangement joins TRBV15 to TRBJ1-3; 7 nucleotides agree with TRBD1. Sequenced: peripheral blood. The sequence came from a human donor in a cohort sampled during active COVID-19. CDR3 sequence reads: CATSRGPGTDNSGNTIYF. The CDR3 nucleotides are TGTGCCACCAGCAGAGGACCCGGGACAGACAACTCTGGAAACACCATATATTTT.